These 10 T cell receptor beta chains were all obtained from the same sample, sequenced in a study of early T cells in non-severe SARS-CoV-2 infection. TCRdb re-analysed the 5' RACE reads in MiXCR, keeping a single row per CDR3 protein. The table lists around 30,000 distinct CDR3 sequences, around 5.9% of them singletons. The material sequenced was whole blood. The source is an adult who was a healthcare worker with PCR-confirmed SARS-CoV-2 infection or an uninfected control (not recorded which).

This clonotype occurred many times. The rearrangement joins TRBV27 to TRBJ2-7; 8 positions match TRBD1. CDR3 size: 13 residues. CDR1 and CDR2 from the germline V gene are MNHEY and SMNVEV (reference sequence). Germline trimming cut 5 bases from V and 3 bases from J; bases unmatched to any gene: 3. The CDR3 loop is CASSRTGYYEQYF. CDR3 nucleotide sequence: TGTGCCAGCAGTCGGACAGGGTACTACGAGCAGTACTTC.

This clonotype was detected many times. The chain recombines TRBV7-2 with TRBJ1-4; 8 positions agree with TRBD1. Trimming removed 3 bases from V and 6 bases from J; junction bases left unmatched: 6. The CDR3 covers 15 residues. The germline gives CDR1 SGHTA, CDR2 FQGNSA. The CDR3 sequence is CASSFRDRPDEKLFF. The CDR3 DNA sequence: TGTGCCAGCAGCTTCCGGGACAGGCCGGATGAAAAACTGTTTTTT.

This clonotype was counted at least ten times. The chain carries TRBV2 and TRBJ1-1; tentative D call: TRBD1 (5 bases). The V end lost 4 bases, the J end lost 0 bases, and 12 bases lay between the germline ends. The CDR3 contains 15 residues. Germline CDR1 and CDR2: SNHLY and FYNNEI. The CDR3 reads CASSVIIGVNTEAFF. The CDR3 DNA sequence: TGTGCCAGCAGTGTTATTATAGGGGTGAACACTGAAGCTTTCTTT.

This clonotype was detected ten times or more. This chain uses TRBV3-1 with TRBJ1-2; a possible D gene is TRBD1 (5 bases). The ends were cut back, 4 bases at V and 7 bases at J, with 19 bases in the middle. Germline CDR1 is LGHDT and CDR2 is YNNKEL (reference sequence). This CDR3 has 15 residues. The DNA of the CDR3 is TGTGCCAGCAGCCGCCAAGGGGTGCGGGATCCTGGCTACACCTTC. Protein product: CASSRQGVRDPGYTF.

The V and J genes are TRBV12-3 or TRBV12-4 and TRBJ2-1; weak D call: TRBD2 (5 bases). This CDR3 contains 13 residues. V lost 6 bases and J lost 6, with 12 bases in between. The CDR3 here is CASSGIERNEQFF. As DNA, the CDR3 is TGTGCCAGCAGCGGGATAGAACGCAATGAGCAGTTCTTC.

This clonotype is deemed medium-sized. CDR3 nucleotides: TGCAGTGCCCCACTGGCTGGGGACTTGAATGAAAAACTGTTTTTT. Its translation is CSAPLAGDLNEKLFF. The V gene is TRBV20-1, the J gene TRBJ1-4; maybe TRBD1 (5 bases). Deletions cut 6 bases from V and 5 bases from J, with 19 bases between. CDR1 is DFQATT and CDR2 is SNEGSKA in the germline V gene (reference sequence). The CDR3 has 15 amino acids.

This clonotype came up many times. The chain recombines TRBV7-9 with TRBJ2-7, with 10 bases matching TRBD2. CDR3 length equals 14 residues. J lost 6 bases, V lost 6 bases, and 8 bases had no gene match. Per the germline V gene, CDR1 is SEHNR and CDR2 is FQNEAQ (reference sequence). The CDR3 DNA sequence: TGTGCCAGCAGTGGGACTAGCGCCGGGGGCGAGCAGTACTTC. It translates to CASSGTSAGGEQYF.

This clonotype was detected a few times. CDR3 DNA sequence: TGTGCCAGCAGTTATGAACAGGGTGGCAATCAGCCCCAGCATTTT. Protein product: CASSYEQGGNQPQHF. The chain is built from TRBV6-6 and TRBJ1-5; D might be TRBD1 (6 bases). Germline loops: CDR1 MNHNY, CDR2 SVGAGI (reference sequence). Trimming took 3 bases from V and 2 from J, leaving 11 bases between them. The CDR3 consists of 15 residues.

This clonotype has a count of ten or more. The chain joins TRBV12-3 or TRBV12-4 to TRBJ2-5; 9 bases fit TRBD1. The V gene end was trimmed by 5 bases and the J gene end by 5 bases; junction bases not matched to a gene: 9. CDR3 size: 15 residues. As DNA, the CDR3 is TGTGCCAGCAGTCCCGGGACAGGGATTTTGGAGACCCAGTACTTC. As protein: CASSPGTGILETQYF.

This clonotype was seen repeatedly, ten times or more. The chain carries TRBV5-1 and TRBJ2-2; tentatively, D is TRBD2 (6 bases). The CDR3 has 14 amino acids. Germline CDR1 SGHRS, CDR2 YFSETQ. V was cut by 2 bases and J by 7 bases, with 12 bases left in between. CDR3 DNA sequence: TGCGCCAGCAGCTTAGGAGGGGCCGACGGGGAGCTGTTTTTT. Its translation: CASSLGGADGELFF.